A selection of T cell receptor beta chains follows, all from one sample in a study of CD8+ T cells in alopecia areata. The assay was immunoSEQ multiplex PCR, and TCRdb's table has in-frame clones only and misses some. Counted here are under 300,000 clones, roughly two thirds occurring once; the ten biggest clones make up 1% to 1.5%. Here the sequenced sample was CD4+ T cells sorted from blood, taken at week 0. These receptor sequences come from a human donor with alopecia areata. The CDR3 runs from the conserved cysteine through the conserved F or W. Fields, in order: CDR3 protein, CDR3 DNA, D gene, V gene, J gene, clone size. The D gene is left open where the match is weak. Not every row has a clone size; where given, it reads once, few, many or a size class.

CASSLRQGTYEQYF,TGTGCCAGCTCACTAAGACAGGGGACCTACGAGCAGTACTTC,TRBD1,TRBV18,TRBJ2-7,-
CASSVSLAETQYF,TGTGCCAGCAGCGTAAGTCTAGCGGAGACCCAGTACTTC,-,TRBV9,TRBJ2-5,-
CAWIPGQMNTEAFF,TGTGCCTGGATCCCGGGACAGATGAACACTGAAGCTTTCTTT,TRBD1,TRBV30,TRBJ1-1,-
CASSQDHSGEKLFF,TGTGCCAGCAGCCAAGATCACAGCGGCGAAAAACTGTTTTTT,-,TRBV14,TRBJ1-4,few
CSVLAGGSTDTQYF,TGCAGCGTTCTAGCGGGGGGCTCCACAGATACGCAGTATTTT,TRBD2,TRBV29-1,TRBJ2-3,-
CSVANTGNYGYTF,TGCAGCGTCGCAAACACAGGGAACTATGGCTACACCTTC,-,TRBV29-1,TRBJ1-2,few
CAWSVIQETQYF,TGTGCCTGGAGTGTAATCCAAGAGACCCAGTACTTC,-,TRBV30,TRBJ2-5,-
CASSLVGDYTYNEQFF,TGCGCCAGCAGCTTGGTCGGGGACTACACCTACAATGAGCAGTTCTTC,TRBD2,TRBV5-1,TRBJ2-1,few
CASSPRAYTGTLHF,TGTGCCAGCAGCCCCCGGGCCTACACTGGGACCCTCCACTTT,-,TRBV7-8,TRBJ1-6,-
CASSTPQGTEAFF,TGTGCCAGCAGTACCCCACAGGGGACTGAAGCTTTCTTT,TRBD1,TRBV27,TRBJ1-1,few
CASSVVAGRGTQPQHF,TGTGCCAGCAGCGTCGTGGCGGGCAGGGGAACACAGCCCCAGCATTTT,-,TRBV5-6,TRBJ1-5,-
CASSVATSGSGKDEQFF,TGTGCCAGCAGCGTTGCGACTAGCGGGTCGGGGAAGGATGAGCAGTTCTTC,TRBD2,TRBV9,TRBJ2-1,-
CASSPTLGNYGYTF,TGTGCCAGCTCACCGACTCTTGGGAACTATGGCTACACCTTC,-,TRBV18,TRBJ1-2,-
CAWSRLAGGYSYNEQFF,TGTGCCTGGAGTCGGCTAGCGGGGGGCTACTCCTACAATGAGCAGTTCTTC,TRBD2,TRBV30,TRBJ2-1,-
CSVTGTGYEQYF,TGCAGCGTTACAGGGACTGGGTACGAGCAGTACTTC,-,TRBV29-1,TRBJ2-7,-
CASGSSGAETQYF,TGTGCCAGCGGTTCTAGCGGGGCTGAGACCCAGTACTTC,TRBD2,TRBV7-9,TRBJ2-5,few
CASSTLGRLNEQFF,TGTGCCAGCAGTACCCTGGGGCGACTCAATGAGCAGTTCTTC,-,TRBV14,TRBJ2-1,-
CASSERQGPRRGRTEAFF,TGTGCCAGCAGTGAACGCCAGGGTCCACGCCGGGGTCGCACTGAAGCTTTCTTT,-,TRBV25-1,TRBJ1-1,-
CASSQNPEAKNIQYF,TGTGCCAGCAGCCAAAACCCGGAAGCCAAAAACATTCAGTACTTC,-,TRBV6-6,TRBJ2-4,few